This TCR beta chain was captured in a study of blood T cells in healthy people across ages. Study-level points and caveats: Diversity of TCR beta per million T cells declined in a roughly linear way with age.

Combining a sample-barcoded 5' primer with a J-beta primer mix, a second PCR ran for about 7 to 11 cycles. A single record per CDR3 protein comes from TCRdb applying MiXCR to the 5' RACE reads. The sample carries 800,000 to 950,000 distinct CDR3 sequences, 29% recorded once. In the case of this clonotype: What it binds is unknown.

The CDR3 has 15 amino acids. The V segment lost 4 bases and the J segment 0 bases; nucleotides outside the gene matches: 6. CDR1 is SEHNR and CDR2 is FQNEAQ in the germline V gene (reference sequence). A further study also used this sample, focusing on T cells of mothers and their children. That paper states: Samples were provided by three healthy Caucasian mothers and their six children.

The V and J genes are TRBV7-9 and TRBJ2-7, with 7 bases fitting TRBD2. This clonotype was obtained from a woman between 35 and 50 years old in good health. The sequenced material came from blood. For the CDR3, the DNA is TGTGCCAGCAGCTCTAGCGGACCTAGCTCCTACGAGCAGTACTTC. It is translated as CASSSSGPSSYEQYF.